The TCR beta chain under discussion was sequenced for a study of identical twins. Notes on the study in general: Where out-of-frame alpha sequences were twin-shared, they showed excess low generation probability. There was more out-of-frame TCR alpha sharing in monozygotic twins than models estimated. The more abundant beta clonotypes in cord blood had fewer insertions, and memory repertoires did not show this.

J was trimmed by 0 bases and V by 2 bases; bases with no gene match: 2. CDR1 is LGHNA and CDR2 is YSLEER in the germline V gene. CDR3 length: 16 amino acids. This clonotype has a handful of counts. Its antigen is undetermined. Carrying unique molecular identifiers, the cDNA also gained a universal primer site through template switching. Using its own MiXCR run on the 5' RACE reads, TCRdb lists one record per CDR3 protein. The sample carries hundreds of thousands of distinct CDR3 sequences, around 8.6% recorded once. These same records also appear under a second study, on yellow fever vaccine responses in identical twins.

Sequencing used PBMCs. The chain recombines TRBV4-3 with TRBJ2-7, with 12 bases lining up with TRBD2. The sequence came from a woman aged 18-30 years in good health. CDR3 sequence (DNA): TGCGCCAGCAGCCAAACACTAGCGGGAGGCTCCTACGAGCAGTACTTC. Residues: CASSQTLAGGSYEQYF.